Listed below are T cell receptor beta chains from one sample, sequenced in a study of T cells in lung cancer brain metastases. Libraries were prepared by immunoSEQ multiplex PCR; TCRdb keeps only in-frame clonotypes and omits some of them. The sample has a few thousand clones; approximately 91% are singletons. Material: tumor tissue from the primary lung tumor. The receptors shown here come from a woman aged 45-60 years with non-small cell lung cancer. Each CDR3 is given with its conserved first and last residue. Each record gives: D gene, J gene, V gene, clone size, CDR3 protein, CDR3 DNA. D genes are given only for firm matches. Size tells how often a clone was seen (once, few, many) or the class of an expanded clone, and some rows leave it out.

.,TRBJ1-5,TRBV5-6,once,CASSLTRSGNQPQHF,TGTGCCAGCAGCTTGACCAGGTCGGGCAATCAGCCCCAGCATTTT
TRBD2,TRBJ2-7,TRBV5-6,.,CASSLKAVAGGSEQYF,TGTGCCAGCAGCTTGAAAGCGGTAGCGGGAGGCAGCGAGCAGTACTTC
.,TRBJ1-6,TRBV6-5,.,CASSLNRVNSPLHF,TGTGCCAGCAGCCTGAACAGGGTCAATTCACCCCTCCACTTT
.,TRBJ2-2,TRBV7-3,.,CASSLSRGTGELFF,TGTGCCAGCAGCTTAAGCAGGGGCACCGGGGAGCTGTTTTTT
TRBD2,TRBJ2-3,TRBV19,.,CASSTRGARGTDTQYF,TGTGCCAGTAGTACGCGGGGGGCGAGGGGCACAGATACGCAGTATTTT
.,TRBJ2-2,TRBV2,large,CASSYGAGELFF,TGTGCCAGCAGTTATGGCGCCGGGGAGCTGTTTTTT
.,TRBJ2-7,TRBV7-3,.,CASSLDPSYEQYF,TGTGCCAGCAGCTTAGACCCCTCCTACGAGCAGTACTTC
.,TRBJ2-5,TRBV7-8,.,CASSLVGSVQGQETQYF,TGTGCCAGCAGCTTAGTGGGGTCCGTGCAGGGCCAAGAGACCCAGTACTTC
TRBD2,TRBJ2-1,TRBV7-9,.,CASSLWTSDEQFF,TGTGCCAGCAGCTTATGGACTAGCGATGAGCAGTTCTTC
TRBD1,TRBJ1-5,TRBV7-6,once,CANAGQALRRPQHF,TGTGCCAACGCGGGACAGGCCCTTCGTCGGCCCCAGCATTTT
.,TRBJ2-1,TRBV5-1,.,CASSRGNEQFF,TGCGCCAGCAGTCGGGGAAATGAGCAGTTCTTC
TRBD2,TRBJ2-5,TRBV5-1,.,CASSLQLAPQETQYF,TGCGCCAGCAGCTTGCAACTAGCGCCCCAAGAGACCCAGTACTTC
TRBD2,TRBJ2-1,TRBV30,.,CAWDAGRANEQFF,TGTGCCTGGGACGCAGGGAGGGCGAATGAGCAGTTCTTC
.,TRBJ2-2,TRBV30,.,CAWSRGGVDTGELFF,TGTGCCTGGAGTAGGGGTGGGGTGGACACCGGGGAGCTGTTTTTT
.,TRBJ2-1,TRBV9,.,CASSVVGDEQFF,TGTGCCAGCAGCGTAGTAGGTGATGAGCAGTTCTTC
TRBD2,TRBJ2-1,TRBV9,.,CASSRTSGRAGFDEQFF,TGTGCCAGCAGTCGGACTAGCGGGAGGGCGGGATTCGATGAGCAGTTCTTC
.,TRBJ1-5,TRBV28,.,CASSPTVTGSRGHF,TGTGCCAGCAGTCCCACAGTAACAGGGTCCCGCGGGCATTTT
.,TRBJ2-1,TRBV27,.,CASSLLLNNEQFF,TGTGCCAGCAGTCTCCTCCTCAACAATGAGCAGTTCTTC
TRBD2,TRBJ2-5,TRBV9,.,CASSPGTSGRAETQYF,TGTGCCAGCAGCCCTGGGACTAGCGGGAGGGCAGAGACCCAGTACTTC
.,TRBJ2-7,TRBV7-2,.,CASSLALNYEQYF,TGTGCCAGCAGCTTAGCGCTAAATTACGAGCAGTACTTC
.,TRBJ2-7,TRBV1,.,CTSSQDTGSGEQYF,TGCACCAGCAGCCAAGATACTGGGTCCGGGGAGCAGTACTTC
TRBD1,TRBJ1-1,TRBV27,.,CASSATGRSAEAFF,TGTGCCAGCAGTGCGACAGGGAGATCGGCTGAAGCTTTCTTT
.,TRBJ1-6,TRBV11-3,.,CASSTNRDSPLHF,TGTGCCAGCAGCACAAACAGGGATTCACCCCTCCACTTT
TRBD1,TRBJ1-4,TRBV5-4,.,CASSLRGRTNEKLFF,TGTGCCAGCAGCTTGAGGGGGCGTACTAATGAAAAACTGTTTTTT
.,TRBJ1-5,TRBV6-6,.,CATTDSPASNQPQHF,TGTGCCACCACTGACAGTCCCGCTAGCAATCAGCCCCAGCATTTT
TRBD1,TRBJ2-6,TRBV9,.,CASSVAGTGADGANVLTF,TGTGCCAGCAGCGTAGCGGGTACAGGGGCGGATGGGGCCAACGTCCTGACTTTC
.,TRBJ2-7,TRBV5-6,once,CASASPGVEEQYF,TGTGCCAGCGCGTCTCCGGGAGTCGAAGAGCAGTACTTC
.,TRBJ1-1,TRBV4-3,large,CASSLQDSAENTEAFF,TGCGCCAGCAGCCTCCAGGACAGCGCGGAAAACACTGAAGCTTTCTTT
.,TRBJ2-1,TRBV19,few,CASSTGPNEQFF,TGTGCCAGTAGCACGGGCCCCAATGAGCAGTTCTTC
TRBD1,TRBJ2-5,TRBV10-3,.,CAISDGDRQQETQYF,TGTGCCATCAGTGATGGGGACAGGCAACAAGAGACCCAGTACTTC
.,TRBJ1-4,TRBV18,.,CASSKVHGEKLFF,TGTGCCAGCTCAAAGGTTCATGGTGAAAAACTGTTTTTT
.,TRBJ1-2,TRBV9,.,CASNPGRLNYGYTF,TGTGCCAGCAACCCAGGGAGGCTTAACTATGGCTACACCTTC
.,TRBJ2-3,TRBV1,.,CTSSRKRDTQYF,TGCACCAGCAGCCGAAAGCGAGATACGCAGTATTTT
.,TRBJ2-3,TRBV6-6,.,CASRDQSFLTDTQYF,TGTGCCAGCCGGGACCAAAGTTTTCTAACAGATACGCAGTATTTT
.,TRBJ2-3,TRBV29-1,.,CSGGPNTYTQYF,TGCAGCGGAGGGCCGAACACGTATACGCAGTATTTT
TRBD1,TRBJ2-7,TRBV5-1,.,CASSLRDRGLSYEQYF,TGCGCCAGCAGCCTTCGGGACAGGGGGCTGTCCTACGAGCAGTACTTC
TRBD2,TRBJ2-5,TRBV5-4,.,CASSLGRGSGGREETQYF,TGTGCCAGCAGCTTGGGAAGAGGGTCGGGCGGGAGGGAAGAGACCCAGTACTTC
.,TRBJ2-7,TRBV10-2,.,CASSLTGAINEQYF,TGCGCCAGCAGTCTCACAGGCGCGATTAACGAGCAGTACTTC
.,TRBJ1-1,TRBV5-1,.,CASSLSPMGTMNTEAFF,TGCGCCAGCAGCTTGAGCCCCATGGGCACAATGAACACTGAAGCTTTCTTT
.,TRBJ1-1,TRBV19,.,CASSRSTTGNTEAFF,TGTGCCAGTAGCCGATCTACGACGGGGAACACTGAAGCTTTCTTT
.,TRBJ1-2,TRBV19,.,CASSSQGIYNYGYTF,TGTGCCAGTAGTTCCCAGGGGATTTATAACTATGGCTACACCTTC
.,TRBJ1-2,TRBV4-3,.,CASSQGTANGYTF,TGCGCCAGCAGCCAAGGGACTGCGAATGGCTACACCTTC
TRBD1,TRBJ1-1,TRBV5-1,.,CASSLGTGGPTAEAFF,TGCGCCAGCAGCTTAGGGACAGGAGGGCCCACTGCTGAAGCTTTCTTT
TRBD1,TRBJ1-1,TRBV29-1,.,CSVEDRTGNIEAFF,TGCAGCGTTGAGGACCGGACAGGGAACATTGAAGCTTTCTTT
.,TRBJ1-2,TRBV19,.,CASSNQGYGYTF,TGTGCCAGTAGTAATCAGGGCTATGGCTACACCTTC
TRBD2,TRBJ2-5,TRBV6-9,.,CASSLPGREAGTQYF,TGTGCCAGCAGTCTCCCTGGGCGGGAGGCGGGGACCCAGTACTTC
.,TRBJ1-2,TRBV5-1,.,CASSQVSMGGYTF,TGCGCCAGCAGCCAAGTCTCGATGGGTGGCTACACCTTC
.,TRBJ1-1,TRBV11-2,.,CASSSDPEAFF,TGTGCCAGCAGTTCGGACCCTGAAGCTTTCTTT
.,TRBJ2-7,TRBV10-1,.,CASSESGSNEQYF,TGCGCCAGCAGTGAGTCGGGTAGCAACGAGCAGTACTTC